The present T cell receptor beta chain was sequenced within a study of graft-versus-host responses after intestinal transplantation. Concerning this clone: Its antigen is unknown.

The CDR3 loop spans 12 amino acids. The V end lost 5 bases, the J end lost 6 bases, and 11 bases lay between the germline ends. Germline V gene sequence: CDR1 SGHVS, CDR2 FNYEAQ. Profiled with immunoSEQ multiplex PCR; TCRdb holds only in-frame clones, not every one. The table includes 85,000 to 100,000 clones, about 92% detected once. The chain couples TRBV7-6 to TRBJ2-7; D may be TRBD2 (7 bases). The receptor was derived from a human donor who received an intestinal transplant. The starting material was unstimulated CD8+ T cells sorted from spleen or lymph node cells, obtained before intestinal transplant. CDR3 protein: CASSRGGPEQYF. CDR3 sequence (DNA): TGTGCCAGCAGCAGGGGGGGGCCCGAGCAGTACTTC.